These 23 T cell receptor beta chains were all obtained from the same sample, sequenced in a study of preoperative IRX-2 immunotherapy in early breast cancer. The data were produced by immunoSEQ multiplex PCR, yet TCRdb's version contains in-frame clones alone and is incomplete. This sample has 15,000 to 25,000 clones, with about 85% found just once. As for treatment: preoperative locoregional IRX-2 cytokine immunotherapy. Sequencing was performed on lymph node tissue, taken after IRX-2 immunotherapy. The receptors originated from a human donor with breast cancer.

This chain joins TRBV11-3 and TRBJ1-1, with D unclear. The V gene's germline CDR1 is SGHNT and CDR2 YENEEA. Trimming stripped 4 bases from V and 6 bases from J, with 15 bases between. The CDR3 is 14 residues long. This chain's CDR3 is CASSSPTPRPEAFF. The DNA for the CDR3 is TGTGCCAGCAGCTCCCCCACACCCCGACCTGAAGCTTTCTTT.

The gene calls are TRBV15 and TRBJ1-5; possibly TRBD1 for D (5 bases). The germline gives CDR1 LNHNV, CDR2 YYDKDF (reference sequence). V shed 0 bases and J shed 5 bases, with 8 bases lying between them. The CDR3 consists of 14 residues. CDR3 in amino acids: CATSREARDQPQHF. The DNA of the CDR3 is TGTGCCACCAGCAGAGAGGCCAGGGATCAGCCCCAGCATTTT.

This rearrangement joins TRBV30 to TRBJ1-4; D is uncertain. This CDR3 contains 14 residues. CDR1 is GTSNPN, CDR2 SVGIG, per germline (reference sequence). Trimming took 1 base from V and 8 from J, leaving 14 bases between them. The CDR3 spells CAWSGSQMREKLFF. CDR3 nucleotide sequence: TGTGCCTGGAGTGGCTCCCAGATGAGGGAAAAACTGTTTTTT.

The rearrangement uses TRBV28 and TRBJ1-3, with 9 bases identical to TRBD1. From germline, CDR1 is MDHEN and CDR2 SYDVKM. The V and J ends lost 8 bases and 3 bases, in that order; junction bases with no gene match: 8. The CDR3 spans 15 residues. CDR3: CASGNSGQGGNTIYF. DNA of the CDR3: TGTGCCAGCGGTAACTCGGGACAGGGTGGAAACACCATATATTTT.

This clone was detected only once. This chain connects TRBV19 to TRBJ1-3; possibly TRBD1 for D (6 bases). The germline V gene has CDR1 LNHDA and CDR2 SQIVND (reference sequence). CDR3 length: 15 residues. V shed 5 bases and J shed 0 bases, with 11 bases lying between them. CDR3 sequence reads: CASSQDRSSGNTIYF. CDR3 sequence (DNA): TGTGCCAGTAGTCAAGACAGGAGCTCTGGAAACACCATATATTTT.

This chain uses TRBV5-1 with TRBJ2-1, with 8 positions matching TRBD2. The V and J ends lost 3 bases and 5 bases, in that order; junction bases with no gene match: 10. This CDR3 comprises 16 residues. The germline gives CDR1 SGHRS, CDR2 YFSETQ. The CDR3 DNA follows: TGCGCCAGCAGCTCTCATGGAGCGGGAGCCCACAATGAGCAGTTCTTC. Residues: CASSSHGAGAHNEQFF.

The chain's CDR3 is CASSPTGAISGNTIYF. For the CDR3, the DNA is TGTGCCAGCTCACCTACAGGGGCGATCTCTGGAAACACCATATATTTT. The chain recombines TRBV18 with TRBJ1-3; TRBD1 matches 7 bases. Germline loops: CDR1 KGHSH, CDR2 LQKENI. Germline trimming cut 3 bases from V and 0 bases from J; bases unmatched to any gene: 5. This CDR3 region has 16 residues.

The chain couples TRBV11-3 to TRBJ2-2; 12 bases fit TRBD2. Germline values: CDR1 SGHNT, CDR2 YENEEA. V lost 5 bases to trimming and J lost 5 bases; unmatched junction nucleotides: 3. This CDR3 has 15 residues. The CDR3, as DNA: TGTGCCAGCAGCATACTAGCGGGAGGTACCGGGGAGCTGTTTTTT. Amino acid sequence: CASSILAGGTGELFF.

The chain has TRBV10-2 and TRBJ2-5; a possible D gene is TRBD1 (6 bases). CDR1 WSHSY and CDR2 SAAADI come from the germline V gene. This CDR3 is built from 13 residues. Trimming removed 3 bases from V and 5 bases from J, with 10 bases in between. This CDR3 is CASSEQGRETQYF. The CDR3 nucleotides read TGCGCCAGCAGTGAACAGGGAAGGGAGACCCAGTACTTC.

The rearrangement uses TRBV19 and TRBJ2-2, with 8 bases fitting TRBD1. The trim removed 7 bases at V and 5 bases at J, leaving 6 bases unmatched. This CDR3 spans 14 amino acids. Germline V gives CDR1 LNHDA, CDR2 SQIVND (reference sequence). In DNA form, the CDR3 reads TGTGCCAGTAAGACAGGGGAATGGACCGGGGAGCTGTTTTTT. It is translated as CASKTGEWTGELFF.

The rearrangement joins TRBV19 to TRBJ1-2; D remains ambiguous. V lost 6 bases and J 3 bases, leaving 11 bases between the germline ends. The CDR3 contains 13 residues. In germline, CDR1 is LNHDA, CDR2 SQIVND (reference sequence). This CDR3 is CASSFFGDYGYTF. CDR3 in DNA: TGTGCCAGTAGCTTCTTCGGGGACTATGGCTACACCTTC.

V and J are TRBV30 and TRBJ1-3; no clear D gene. V lost 5 bases and J 0 bases, leaving 11 bases between the germline ends. Per germline, CDR1 GTSNPN and CDR2 SVGIG (reference sequence). The CDR3 consists of 14 residues. This chain's CDR3 is CAWERPGSGNTIYF. The DNA for the CDR3 is TGTGCCTGGGAAAGACCGGGCTCTGGAAACACCATATATTTT.

The chain joins TRBV11-3 to TRBJ1-2; 7 nucleotides match TRBD1. V lost 1 base and J lost 5; bases outside the gene matches: 4. CDR3 length: 14 amino acids. Germline V gives CDR1 SGHNT, CDR2 YENEEA. CDR3 DNA: TGTGCCAGCAGCTTAGGACAGGGCCGGTATGGCTACACCTTC. Its translation: CASSLGQGRYGYTF.

V gene TRBV23-1 combines with J gene TRBJ1-5; D uncertain. TRBV23-1 qualifies as an ORF whose function is uncertain. Trimming left V 6 bases short and J 1 base short, with 13 bases between. There are 15 residues in the CDR3. This CDR3 reads CASSPTQGSNQPQHF. CDR3 DNA sequence: TGCGCCAGCAGCCCAACACAAGGGAGCAATCAGCCCCAGCATTTT.

The chain recombines TRBV6-8 with TRBJ2-7; 11 bases line up with TRBD1. Germline V gene data show CDR1 as MNHGY and CDR2 as SAAAGT. This CDR3 has 15 residues. Trimming at V came to 0 bases and at J to 5 bases, leaving 3 bases not matched to a gene. CDR3 DNA: TGTGCCAGCAGTTACTCCCGGGACAGGGGGGACGAGCAGTACTTC. This translates into CASSYSRDRGDEQYF.

This rearrangement joins TRBV18 to TRBJ1-6; TRBD1 is a possible D gene (6 bases). From germline, CDR1 is KGHSH and CDR2 LQKENI. The V end lost 3 bases, the J end lost 7 bases, and 13 bases lay between the germline ends. CDR3 length: 15 amino acids. CDR3 sequence (DNA): TGTGCCAGCTCACCTGGACTAGGGGGAAATTCACCCCTCCACTTT. Translating gives CASSPGLGGNSPLHF.

The genes are TRBV28 and TRBJ2-2; maybe TRBD1 (6 bases). Germline CDR1 and CDR2: MDHEN and SYDVKM. The V gene lost 6 bases and the J gene lost 3 bases, with 11 bases spanning the gap. The CDR3 spans 14 residues. The CDR3 reads CASRQGSYTGELFF. The CDR3, as DNA: TGTGCCAGCAGGCAGGGGTCCTACACCGGGGAGCTGTTTTTT.

The J gene is TRBJ1-2, the V gene TRBV29-1; TRBD1 is a possible D gene (5 bases). Trimming removed 7 bases from V and 8 bases from J, with 17 bases in between. Germline V lookup: CDR1 SQVTM, CDR2 ANQGSEA. The length of the CDR3 is 12 residues. This CDR3 is CSAETGVLGYTF. The CDR3 DNA follows: TGCAGCGCCGAAACGGGGGTGTTAGGCTACACCTTC.

This clone has just a few counts. This chain connects TRBV19 to TRBJ1-4, with TRBD1 as a possible D gene (5 bases). V lost 1 base, J lost 8 bases, and 11 bases lay in between. The V gene's germline CDR1 is LNHDA and CDR2 SQIVND (reference sequence). The CDR3 runs to 14 residues. CDR3 nucleotide sequence: TGTGCCAGTAGTATAGCCCAGGGAGAGGAAAAACTGTTTTTT. Its protein is CASSIAQGEEKLFF.

This clone was detected only a few times. V is TRBV15 and J is TRBJ2-2, with D perhaps matching TRBD2 (5 bases). CDR3 size: 16 residues. The V end lost 4 bases, the J end lost 5 bases, and 17 bases lay between the germline ends. Germline CDR1 is LNHNV and CDR2 is YYDKDF (reference sequence). The CDR3 here is CATSIPRTPGTGELFF. The CDR3 DNA reads as TGTGCCACCAGCATTCCCAGGACCCCGGGGACCGGGGAGCTGTTTTTT.

V is TRBV18 and J is TRBJ2-1; D perhaps matches TRBD1 (5 bases). The CDR3 contains 14 residues. Germline V lookup: CDR1 KGHSH, CDR2 LQKENI. The V end lost 6 bases, the J end lost 7 bases, and 16 bases lay between the germline ends. The CDR3 loop is CASSLGEFGNEQFF. CDR3 DNA: TGTGCCAGCTCTCTAGGGGAATTTGGAAATGAGCAGTTCTTC.

J is TRBJ1-4 and V is TRBV12-5, with TRBD1 as a possible D gene (5 bases). V gave up 4 bases and J gave up 4 bases, with 10 bases separating them. The CDR3 consists of 14 residues. The germline gives CDR1 LGHNT, CDR2 FRNRAP. The CDR3 nucleotides are TGTGCTAGTGGTTCGGGGACCCTTAATGAAAAACTGTTTTTT. It yields the protein CASGSGTLNEKLFF.

The chain joins TRBV18 to TRBJ1-3; D is possibly TRBD1 (5 bases). V was shortened by 6 bases and J by 0 bases, with 12 bases between the two germline ends. In germline, CDR1 is KGHSH, CDR2 LQKENI. The CDR3 consists of 15 residues. The CDR3 region has the DNA TGTGCCAGCTCGACCAAGGGGAGCTCTGGAAACACCATATATTTT. This encodes CASSTKGSSGNTIYF.